Presented here are 14 T cell receptor beta chains from one specimen sequenced in a study of T cells after yellow fever vaccination. TCRdb re-analysed the 5' RACE reads in MiXCR, keeping a single row per CDR3 protein. Seen here are 300,000 to 350,000 distinct CDR3 sequences, 7% to 10% observed once, and the top ten hold roughly 18%. This specimen consisted of PBMCs, obtained around 45 days after the first yellow fever vaccination. The source is a man between 18 and 29 years old who received the YFV17D yellow fever vaccine.

The table lists this clonotype with many counts. V and J are TRBV7-9 and TRBJ2-7; 7 bases line up with TRBD1. Germline CDR1 reads SEHNR; CDR2 reads FQNEAQ (reference sequence). This CDR3 contains 12 residues. V shed 5 bases and J 5 bases; nucleotides not matched to a gene: 3. DNA of the CDR3: TGTGCCAGCAGCAAAGACAGGGACGAGCAGTACTTC. Its translation is CASSKDRDEQYF.

The CDR3, as DNA: TGTGCCAGCTCCGGGGGGGACGGAGGCTACGAGCAGTACTTC. This encodes CASSGGDGGYEQYF. The chain links TRBV12-3 or TRBV12-4 to TRBJ2-7; 8 bases fit TRBD2. This CDR3 comprises 14 residues. Trimming removed 8 bases from V and 3 bases from J; junction bases left unmatched: 9.

This sequence joins TRBV20-1 and TRBJ2-7; 10 bases fit TRBD2. After removal of 3 bases from V and 6 bases from J, the junction contained 2 bases not matched to a gene. The CDR3 is 12 residues long. The germline V gene encodes CDR1 DFQATT and CDR2 SNEGSKA (reference sequence). CDR3: CSARGLAPEQYV. As DNA, the CDR3 is TGCAGTGCTAGGGGACTAGCGCCCGAGCAGTACGTC.

This chain connects TRBV25-1 to TRBJ2-1; possibly TRBD2 for D (7 bases). The CDR3 has 13 amino acids. The V end lost 8 bases, the J end lost 2 bases, and 10 bases lay between the germline ends. CDR1 and CDR2 from the germline V gene are MGHDK and SYGVNS. The CDR3 DNA is TGTGCCAGCTGGGGGGGCCCCTACAATGAGCAGTTCTTC. Translating it yields CASWGGPYNEQFF.

As regards this clonotype: This may come from a read error, since a much larger clone is one base off. The chain is built from TRBV3-1 and TRBJ1-6, with D uncertain. Germline loops: CDR1 LGHDT, CDR2 YNNKEL (reference sequence). The CDR3 spans 15 residues. CDR3 residues: CASCQDPGYNSPLHF. CDR3 coding DNA: TGTGCCAGCTGCCAAGACCCAGGTTATAATTCACCCCTCCACTTT.

This clonotype was observed a few times. CDR3 loop: CASSLIPAGGNEQFF. In DNA form, the CDR3 reads TGTGCCAGCAGCTTAATTCCAGCGGGGGGGAATGAGCAGTTCTTC. The chain is built from TRBV7-3 and TRBJ2-1, with 10 bases lining up with TRBD2. The germline V gene encodes CDR1 SGHTA and CDR2 FQGTGA. The CDR3 is made up of 15 amino acids. J lost 7 bases, V lost 1 base, and 4 bases had no gene match.

The sample holds many counts of this clonotype. The chain carries TRBV11-1 and TRBJ2-7, with 7 bases identical to TRBD2. Germline V lookup: CDR1 SGHAT, CDR2 FQDESV (reference sequence). Trimming took 1 base from V and 0 from J; bases not matched to a gene: 6. The length of the CDR3 is 16 residues. CDR3 sequence: CASSLGERGRSYEQYV. The CDR3 DNA follows: TGTGCCAGCAGCTTAGGCGAGCGGGGACGCTCCTACGAGCAGTACGTC.

This clonotype was found a few times. The chain carries TRBV20-1 and TRBJ2-3; 9 bases are shared with TRBD2. The length of the CDR3 is 14 residues. Looked up from germline, CDR1 is DFQATT and CDR2 is SNEGSKA (reference sequence). J was trimmed by 1 base and V by 3 bases; bases with no gene match: 2. In nucleotides, the CDR3 is TGCAGTGCTAGTTCTAGCGGGGGCACAGATACGCAGTATTTT. Residues: CSASSSGGTDTQYF.

Ten or more counts support this clonotype. This sequence joins TRBV25-1 and TRBJ2-1, with D possibly matching TRBD2 (6 bases). The CDR3 runs 11 residues. Per germline, CDR1 MGHDK and CDR2 SYGVNS. With 6 bases removed from V and 7 bases from J, the gap between germline ends came to 7 bases. CDR3 sequence reads: CASSGGNEQFF. CDR3 in DNA: TGTGCCAGCAGCGGAGGGAATGAGCAGTTCTTC.

This clonotype was counted between two and nine times. The junction differs from germline at one of its ends, possibly a read error. The CDR3 is CSAREGGEAGETQYF. The CDR3 DNA reads TGCAGTGCTCGAGAGGGGGGGGAGGCTGGGGAGACCCAGTACTTC. This chain connects TRBV20-1 to TRBJ2-5; D possibly corresponds to TRBD2 (7 bases). The CDR3 runs to 15 residues. Germline lookup yields CDR1 DFQATT and CDR2 SNEGSKA (reference sequence).

The chain uses TRBV7-6 and TRBJ1-5; the D gene is possibly TRBD1 (5 bases). Trimming shortened V by 5 bases and J by 12 bases, and 20 bases separated the two germline ends. CDR3 size: 14 residues. CDR1 is SGHVS, CDR2 FNYEAQ, per germline. The CDR3 reads CASSPRERSGRQHF. The CDR3 DNA reads TGTGCCAGCAGCCCAAGGGAAAGGTCGGGACGCCAGCATTTT.

The chain uses TRBV5-1 and TRBJ1-4, with 8 bases matching TRBD1. CDR1 SGHRS and CDR2 YFSETQ come from the germline V gene. The CDR3 loop spans 14 amino acids. J gave up 8 bases and V 4 bases, and 7 bases lay outside the gene matches. CDR3 amino acids: CASSIGQGYEKLFF. The DNA for the CDR3 is TGCGCCAGCAGCATCGGACAGGGCTACGAAAAACTGTTTTTT.

This clonotype was seen more than once but under ten times. This chain joins TRBV7-9 and TRBJ1-2; D gene unclear. The V end was cut by 5 bases, the J end by 8 bases, with 27 bases between. The germline V gene encodes CDR1 SEHNR and CDR2 FQNEAQ (reference sequence). The CDR3 runs to 17 residues. The DNA of the CDR3 is TGTGCCAGCAGCCGTTATTCAATTTCCGGGCCAAGCGGAGGCTACACCTTC. Translated: CASSRYSISGPSGGYTF. The full variable domain, with the rest looked up from reference TRBV7-9 and TRBJ1-2, is DTGVSQNPRHKITKRGQNVTFRCDPISEHNRLYWYRQTLGQGPEFLTYFQNEAQLEKSRLLSDRFSAERPKGSFSTLEIQRTEQGDSAMYLCASSRYSISGPSGGYTFGSGTRLTVV.

This clonotype was counted only a few times. V usage is TRBV5-1 and J usage is TRBJ2-3, with 10 bases fitting TRBD1. Germline assignment: CDR1 SGHRS and CDR2 YFSETQ. After removal of 0 bases from V and 1 base from J, the junction contained 5 bases not matched to a gene. There are 17 residues in the CDR3. The CDR3 loop is CASSLAPGTGGTDTQYF. The CDR3 region has the DNA TGCGCCAGCAGCTTGGCACCCGGGACAGGGGGCACAGATACGCAGTATTTT.